These T cell receptor beta chains were read from a single sample in a study of CD8+ T cells in alopecia areata. Clones were read by immunoSEQ multiplex PCR, and TCRdb kept only the in-frame ones, dropping some. Of around 160,000 clones detected, less than 70% appear once; the ten largest clones hold 14%. The starting material was CD4+ T cells sorted from blood, obtained at week 24, from a patient treated with tofacitinib. All receptors derive from a human donor with alopecia areata. Both conserved end residues are part of each CDR3. The order of the fields is V gene, clone size, D gene, J gene, CDR3 protein, CDR3 DNA. The D gene is left open where the match is weak. Only some rows state a clone size, as once, few, many or a class for expanded clones.

>TRBV29-1|.|TRBD1|TRBJ2-4
CSVRRQGALNDIQYF
TGCAGCGTGAGAAGACAGGGGGCGCTTAATGACATTCAGTACTTC
>TRBV5-6|.|.|TRBJ1-2
CASSLARGYTF
TGTGCCAGCAGCTTGGCTCGGGGCTACACCTTC
>TRBV7-9|.|.|TRBJ1-2
CASSLLLAENYGYTF
TGTGCCAGCAGCTTACTGTTGGCCGAGAACTATGGCTACACCTTC
>TRBV6-1|few|.|TRBJ2-7
CASRPGHLIYEQYF
TGTGCCAGCAGACCGGGACACCTTATCTACGAGCAGTACTTC
>TRBV6-1|few|TRBD1|TRBJ1-1
CASNLEAGGRTEAFF
TGTGCCAGCAATCTTGAGGCAGGGGGGCGTACTGAAGCTTTCTTT
>TRBV4-2|.|.|TRBJ2-7
CASSQDKDSYYEQYF
TGTGCCAGCAGCCAAGATAAGGACAGTTACTACGAGCAGTACTTC
>TRBV5-6|few|.|TRBJ2-7
CASSPSSSLPEQYF
TGTGCCAGCAGTCCGAGCAGTTCCCTACCCGAGCAGTACTTC
>TRBV4-2|.|.|TRBJ2-2
CASSQAGTLGTGELFF
TGTGCCAGCAGCCAAGCCGGGACTCTAGGGACCGGGGAGCTGTTTTTT
>TRBV25-1|.|.|TRBJ1-2
CASSPPGSYGYTF
TGTGCCAGCAGTCCCCCAGGGAGCTATGGCTACACCTTC
>TRBV29-1|.|TRBD1|TRBJ2-3
CSARPGQGAGDTQYF
TGCAGCGCTAGGCCGGGACAGGGGGCAGGGGATACGCAGTATTTT
>TRBV2|.|TRBD1|TRBJ1-6
CASSGDRGYNSPLHF
TGTGCCAGCAGTGGGGACAGGGGTTATAATTCACCCCTCCACTTT
>TRBV6-5|once|TRBD1|TRBJ2-5
CASSPDRGPQETQYF
TGTGCCAGCAGTCCCGACAGGGGGCCCCAAGAGACCCAGTACTTC
>TRBV5-1|.|TRBD1|TRBJ1-1
CASSTGQTNTEAFF
TGCGCCAGCAGCACGGGACAGACGAACACTGAAGCTTTCTTT
>TRBV29-1|.|TRBD1|TRBJ2-7
CSATGTGHHEQYF
TGCAGCGCAACCGGGACAGGGCACCACGAGCAGTACTTC
>TRBV18|.|TRBD1|TRBJ1-5
CASSPTGGFQPQHF
TGTGCCAGCTCACCAACAGGGGGATTTCAGCCCCAGCATTTT
>TRBV29-1|.|TRBD1|TRBJ1-2
CGSGQGNYGYTF
TGCGGGTCGGGACAGGGAAACTATGGCTACACCTTC
>TRBV11-3|.|.|TRBJ2-3
CASSSRRTDTQYF
TGTGCCAGCAGCTCCCGCCGCACAGATACGCAGTATTTT
>TRBV29-1|.|.|TRBJ2-7
CSVVSQGRSYEQYF
TGCAGCGTTGTCTCGCAGGGTAGGTCCTACGAGCAGTACTTC
>TRBV11-2|.|.|TRBJ2-1
CASSPLAAGVQFF
TGTGCCAGCAGCCCCCTTGCCGCAGGGGTTCAGTTCTTC
>TRBV4-1|once|TRBD1|TRBJ1-5
CASSQVTGTSNQPQHF
TGCGCCAGCAGCCAAGTGACAGGGACGAGCAATCAGCCCCAGCATTTT
>TRBV4-2|.|.|TRBJ2-5
CASSQENTKQETQYF
TGTGCCAGCAGCCAAGAGAACACAAAACAAGAGACCCAGTACTTC
>TRBV2|.|.|TRBJ1-5
CASSPGLRGANSNQPQHF
TGTGCCAGCAGCCCCGGGCTAAGGGGCGCCAATAGCAATCAGCCCCAGCATTTT
>TRBV7-2|.|TRBD1|TRBJ2-6
CASSWTGSGANVLTF
TGTGCCAGCAGCTGGACAGGGTCTGGGGCCAACGTCCTGACTTTC
>TRBV4-1|.|.|TRBJ1-2
CASSDYHRDYGYTF
TGCGCCAGCAGCGACTACCACAGGGACTATGGCTACACCTTC
>TRBV4-1|few|TRBD2|TRBJ2-7
CASSRLAGVYEQYF
TGCGCCAGCTCCCGACTAGCGGGGGTATACGAGCAGTACTTC
>TRBV30|.|.|TRBJ1-5
CAWSGGGQGNQPQHF
TGTGCCTGGAGTGGTGGGGGCCAGGGCAATCAGCCCCAGCATTTT
>TRBV19|once|.|TRBJ2-3
CASSTAGVDTQYF
TGTGCCAGTAGTACTGCAGGAGTGGATACGCAGTATTTT
>TRBV5-1|.|.|TRBJ2-2
CASSWGLHTNTGELFF
TGCGCCAGCAGCTGGGGGCTCCATACTAACACCGGGGAGCTGTTTTTT
>TRBV29-1|.|.|TRBJ2-6
CSAGFRGRAGANVLTF
TGCAGCGCCGGCTTCCGAGGGCGCGCCGGGGCCAACGTCCTGACTTTC
>TRBV5-1|.|.|TRBJ1-6
CASPLSPGHPKVCNSPLHF
TGCGCCAGCCCCTTAAGCCCGGGACACCCTAAAGTATGTAATTCACCCCTCCACTTT
>TRBV5-1|.|.|TRBJ1-2
CASSLALGGYYGYTF
TGCGCCAGCAGCTTGGCTTTAGGAGGCTACTATGGCTACACCTTC
>TRBV19|few|.|TRBJ1-5
CASSVTGSSSAQHF
TGTGCCAGTAGTGTCACAGGGTCAAGCTCGGCCCAGCATTTT
>TRBV5-6|.|TRBD1|TRBJ1-5
CASSSQGGYQPQHF
TGTGCCAGCAGCTCCCAGGGGGGATATCAGCCCCAGCATTTT
>TRBV30|.|TRBD1|TRBJ1-6
CAGQVGRSSPLHF
TGTGCCGGACAGGTTGGGAGGTCCTCACCCCTCCACTTT
>TRBV15|once|.|TRBJ2-7
CATRGGPLGYEQYF
TGTGCCACCAGAGGGGGACCCCTCGGATACGAGCAGTACTTC
>TRBV6-5|once|.|TRBJ1-5
CASSRSTLGPQHF
TGTGCCAGCAGTCGAAGTACCTTGGGTCCCCAGCATTTT
>TRBV25-1|few|.|TRBJ2-7
CASSDYRDPHF
TGTGCCAGCAGTGATTATAGGGATCCCCACTTC
>TRBV27|.|.|TRBJ1-6
CASRDWTDHSPLHF
TGTGCCAGCAGAGATTGGACAGATCATTCACCCCTCCACTTT
>TRBV25-1|.|.|TRBJ1-1
CASSLHTEAFF
TGTGCCAGCAGTCTACACACTGAAGCTTTCTTT
>TRBV30|.|.|TRBJ1-5
CAWSGQGTNQPQHF
TGTGCCTGGAGTGGTCAGGGCACCAATCAGCCCCAGCATTTT
>TRBV2|once|TRBD1|TRBJ2-5
CASSGDSATETQYF
TGTGCCAGCAGTGGGGACAGCGCGACGGAGACCCAGTACTTC
>TRBV29-1|.|TRBD1|TRBJ2-5
CSVATGTRETQYF
TGCAGCGTAGCGACAGGGACGAGGGAGACCCAGTACTTC
>TRBV30|.|.|TRBJ2-3
CAWSRGSPVDTQYF
TGTGCCTGGAGTAGAGGGTCGCCTGTGGATACGCAGTATTTT
>TRBV6-5|.|.|TRBJ2-7
CASSMTGLHEQYF
TGTGCCAGCAGTATGACAGGTCTACACGAGCAGTACTTC
>TRBV29-1|.|.|TRBJ2-5
CSVGDGRETQYF
TGCAGCGTCGGGGACGGAAGGGAGACCCAGTACTTC
>TRBV2|.|TRBD2|TRBJ2-5
CASGTSVAKGTQYF
TGTGCCAGTGGGACTAGCGTCGCCAAGGGGACCCAGTACTTC
>TRBV28|.|.|TRBJ2-5
CASSLSRDQETQYF
TGTGCCAGCAGTTTATCCAGGGACCAAGAGACCCAGTACTTC
>TRBV5-1|.|TRBD1|TRBJ2-6
CASTPDRVGANVLTF
TGCGCCAGCACCCCCGACAGGGTTGGGGCCAACGTCCTGACTTTC